The 32 T cell receptor beta chains below all came from one sample that was sequenced in a study of blood T cell repertoires in COVID-19. Measured with immunoSEQ multiplex PCR; TCRdb has only the in-frame clones, and not every one. The repertoire has 200,000 to 250,000 clones, 85% to 90% of them found once; the top ten carry approximately 3.5%. The source material was PBMCs or T cells enriched from blood (not recorded which). The receptors derive from a woman younger than 30 in a cohort exposed to, infected with or recovered from COVID-19 (not recorded which).

J is TRBJ2-7 and V is TRBV19; unclear D gene. Trimming pared 10 bases from V and 0 bases from J, leaving 13 bases between. Germline loops: CDR1 LNHDA, CDR2 SQIVND (reference sequence). This CDR3 comprises 13 residues. The CDR3 spells CATRSGGSYEQYF. In nucleotides, the CDR3 is TGTGCCACGCGCAGTGGCGGCTCCTACGAGCAGTACTTC.

The chain carries TRBV5-1 and TRBJ2-2, with D perhaps TRBD2 (5 bases). Trimming cost V 0 bases and J 4 bases, with 13 bases left between them. The CDR3 has 16 residues. Germline CDR1 reads SGHRS; CDR2 reads YFSETQ. CDR3 amino acids: CASSLDSGLSTGELFF. In DNA form, the CDR3 reads TGCGCCAGCAGCTTGGACTCGGGATTGAGCACCGGGGAGCTGTTTTTT.

This clone was seen only once. The V call is TRBV9, the J call TRBJ1-6; no clear D. There are 15 residues in the CDR3. Trimming removed 7 bases at V and 6 bases at J, with 17 bases between. The V gene's germline CDR1 is SGDLS and CDR2 YYNGEE. CDR3 nucleotide sequence: TGTGCCAGCCCCGACACGGCAGCAGTTAATTCACCCCTCCACTTT. Its protein product is CASPDTAAVNSPLHF.

Note on this clone: At one boundary the junction diverges from the germline segment, which might be a read error. The V gene is TRBV3-1 (or the pseudogene TRBV3-2), the J gene TRBJ2-3, with 10 positions matching TRBD2. The CDR3 is 15 residues long. Germline loops: CDR1 LGHDT, CDR2 YNNKEL (reference sequence). CDR3: CASSQVAGGTDTQYF. The CDR3 nucleotides are TGTGCCAGCAGCCAAGTAGCGGGGGGCACGGATACGCAGTATTTT.

A remark on this clone: Distinct nucleotide sequences in the sample also encode this CDR3. The chain has TRBV6-5 and TRBJ1-1; D perhaps matches TRBD1 (5 bases). The germline V gene has CDR1 MNHEY and CDR2 SVGAGI. The CDR3 totals 14 residues. V shed 2 bases and J shed 0 bases, with 7 bases lying between them. In DNA, the CDR3 is TGTGCCAGCAGTTACCAGGGAATGAACACTGAAGCTTTCTTT. It specifies CASSYQGMNTEAFF.

The V gene is TRBV3-1 (or the pseudogene TRBV3-2), the J gene TRBJ2-1; 7 bases map to TRBD1. Germline V gene sequence: CDR1 LGHDT, CDR2 YNNKEL (reference sequence). V trimming: 4 bases; J trimming: 0 bases; junction bases outside the gene matches: 3. This CDR3 has 15 amino acids. The CDR3 loop is CASSPTGSSYNEQFF. For the CDR3, the DNA is TGTGCCAGCAGCCCGACAGGGAGCTCCTACAATGAGCAGTTCTTC.

The rearrangement uses TRBV19 and TRBJ1-5; D is unclear. Trimming removed 9 bases at V and 2 bases at J, with 17 bases between. Germline CDR1 LNHDA, CDR2 SQIVND (reference sequence). The CDR3 extends over 15 amino acids. CDR3 bases: TGTGCCAGCACGATGTTAGGAGGTGGCAATCAGCCCCAGCATTTT. Its translation: CASTMLGGGNQPQHF. Filled out from reference TRBV19 and TRBJ1-5, the complete variable domain reads DGGITQSPKYLFRKEGQNVTLSCEQNLNHDAMYWYRQDPGQGLRLIYYSQIVNDFQKGDIAEGYSVSREKKESFPLTVTSAQKNPTAFYLCASTMLGGGNQPQHFGDGTRLSIL.

This clone was seen just once. The CDR3 DNA sequence: TGTGCCAGCAGCTCAACTCCGGGACAGGGGAAGGAGACCCAGTACTTC. As protein: CASSSTPGQGKETQYF. V is TRBV7-9 and J is TRBJ2-5; 10 bases are shared with TRBD1. CDR1 and CDR2 (germline): SEHNR, FQNEAQ (reference sequence). V lost 4 bases to trimming and J lost 5 bases; unmatched junction nucleotides: 10. The CDR3 is made up of 16 amino acids.

The rearrangement uses TRBV11-2 and TRBJ1-1, with a possible D match to TRBD1 (5 bases). Trimming left V 1 base short and J 6 bases short, with 18 bases between. Germline V gene sequence: CDR1 SGHAT, CDR2 FQNNGV. CDR3 length: 16 residues. The CDR3 nucleotides read TGTGCCAGCAGCTTAGTGGGGTTCACAGGACGACCTGAAGCTTTCTTT. Translation: CASSLVGFTGRPEAFF. The variable domain in full, with the rest retrieved from reference TRBV11-2 and TRBJ1-1, is EAGVAQSPRYKIIEKRQSVAFWCNPISGHATLYWYQQILGQGPKLLIQFQNNGVVDDSQLPKDRFSAERLKGVDSTLKIQPAKLEDSAVYLCASSLVGFTGRPEAFFGQGTRLTVV.

This clone was detected only once. This chain joins TRBV9 and TRBJ2-3, with 8 bases identical to TRBD1. This CDR3 is built from 15 residues. Germline trimming cut 7 bases from V and 2 bases from J; bases unmatched to any gene: 9. Germline-derived CDR1 and CDR2 are SGDLS and YYNGEE. CDR3 protein: CASSPRQGTTDTQYF. CDR3 nucleotide sequence: TGTGCCAGCTCCCCTCGACAGGGGACCACAGATACGCAGTATTTT.

This clone has a handful of counts. The rearrangement links TRBV6-5 to TRBJ2-2; 7 nucleotides align to TRBD2. V lost 5 bases and J lost 7; bases outside the gene matches: 10. Per germline, CDR1 MNHEY and CDR2 SVGAGI. CDR3 length: 15 residues. CDR3 in amino acids: CASSIGTIVVGELFF. Written as DNA, the CDR3 is TGTGCCAGCAGTATAGGGACTATAGTCGTCGGGGAGCTGTTTTTT.

The chain couples TRBV28 to TRBJ1-3; 8 bases line up with TRBD1. The CDR3 is made up of 18 amino acids. CDR1 is MDHEN and CDR2 is SYDVKM in the germline V gene. J lost 0 bases, V lost 6 bases, and 13 bases had no gene match. The CDR3 reads CASSIRGDRRDSGNTIYF. The CDR3 bases are TGTGCCAGCAGCATCAGGGGGGACAGGAGAGACTCTGGAAACACCATATATTTT.

This sequence joins TRBV5-1 and TRBJ2-1; the D gene is possibly TRBD2 (6 bases). CDR3 size: 16 residues. Germline CDR1 is SGHRS and CDR2 is YFSETQ. V lost 4 bases, J lost 6 bases, and 20 bases lay in between. The CDR3 bases are TGCGCCAGCAGCCTCTCCGGGACTCCTCATCTCAATGAGCAGTTCTTC. Translation: CASSLSGTPHLNEQFF.

The CDR3, as DNA: TGTGCCAGCAGCCAGCAGGGGCCGGTTGCTGGAAACACCATATATTTT. Amino acids: CASSQQGPVAGNTIYF. This chain uses TRBV13 with TRBJ1-3, with D possibly being TRBD1 (6 bases). Germline CDR1 PRHDT, CDR2 FYEKMQ (reference sequence). Deletions cut 5 bases from V and 2 bases from J, with 16 bases between. The length of the CDR3 is 16 residues. The whole variable domain, remainder taken from reference TRBV13 and TRBJ1-3, is AAGVIQSPRHLIKEKRETATLKCYPIPRHDTVYWYQQGPGQDPQFLISFYEKMQSDKGSIPDRFSAQQFSDYHSELNMSSLELGDSALYFCASSQQGPVAGNTIYFGEGSWLTVV.

The chain couples TRBV13 to TRBJ2-1, with TRBD2 identical over 7 bases. This CDR3 spans 15 amino acids. With 7 bases clipped from V and 0 bases from J, the junction kept 6 bases outside the gene matches. In germline, CDR1 is PRHDT, CDR2 FYEKMQ (reference sequence). CDR3 DNA sequence: TGTGCCAGCACCTGGGAGGGCGACTCCTACAATGAGCAGTTCTTC. It translates to CASTWEGDSYNEQFF.

This chain uses TRBV2 with TRBJ2-1; 7 positions match TRBD2. CDR3 length equals 15 residues. The trim removed 8 bases at V and 4 bases at J, leaving 11 bases unmatched. CDR1 and CDR2 (germline): SNHLY, FYNNEI. DNA for the CDR3: TGTGCCAGCGGCCGGGATCACGGGGGGTACAATGAGCAGTTCTTC. Its protein product is CASGRDHGGYNEQFF.

J is TRBJ2-3 and V is TRBV6-2 or TRBV6-3; D gene unclear. Trimming stripped 2 bases from V and 6 bases from J, with 12 bases between. Germline assignment: CDR1 MNHEY and CDR2 SVGEGT. This CDR3 has 14 amino acids. The CDR3 nucleotides read TGTGCCAGCAGTTACCCGGGTACGAGGGATACGCAGTATTTT. It codes for CASSYPGTRDTQYF.

Worth noting for this clone: At one end the junction does not follow the germline gene, possibly because of a read error. DNA of the CDR3: TGCGCCAGCAGCACGGACAGGGGGCTGAAGACTGAAGCTTTCTTT. It yields the protein CASSTDRGLKTEAFF. The chain is built from TRBV5-1 and TRBJ1-1; 11 bases are a match to TRBD1. Germline loops: CDR1 SGHRS, CDR2 YFSETQ. The CDR3 consists of 15 residues.

This chain links TRBV3-1 (or the pseudogene TRBV3-2) with TRBJ1-6; D is ambiguous. CDR1 and CDR2 (germline): LGHDT, YNNKEL (reference sequence). Trimming took 0 bases from V and 5 from J, leaving 8 bases between them. The length of the CDR3 is 15 residues. The CDR3 here is CASSQDSGDNSPLHF. The CDR3 nucleotides read TGTGCCAGCAGCCAAGATTCCGGGGATAATTCACCCCTCCACTTT.

The CDR3 is CASSLGLDWRALDNEQFF. CDR3 DNA: TGTGCCAGCAGCCTTGGTTTGGATTGGAGGGCCCTCGACAATGAGCAGTTCTTC. The chain links TRBV7-8 to TRBJ2-1; D may be TRBD2 (6 bases). Germline loops: CDR1 SGHVS, CDR2 FQNEAQ. V was trimmed by 5 bases and J by 5 bases, leaving 25 bases between them. The CDR3 has 18 amino acids.

The V call is TRBV28, the J call TRBJ2-1; D remains unclear. CDR3 length: 10 residues. Germline lookup yields CDR1 MDHEN and CDR2 SYDVKM. Trimming took off 6 bases at V and 10 bases at J, with 7 bases between the two ends. CDR3 residues: CASSSIEQFF. The CDR3, as DNA: TGTGCCAGCAGCTCTATCGAGCAGTTCTTC. Filled out from reference TRBV28 and TRBJ2-1, the complete variable domain reads DVKVTQSSRYLVKRTGEKVFLECVQDMDHENMFWYRQDPGLGLRLIYFSYDVKMKEKGDIPEGYSVSREKKERFSLILESASTNQTSMYLCASSSIEQFFGPGTRLTVL.

The rearrangement joins TRBV5-5 to TRBJ1-2, with a tentative D call TRBD1 (5 bases). Trimming removed 4 bases from V and 7 bases from J, with 17 bases in between. CDR1 SGHKS and CDR2 YYEKEE come from the germline V gene (reference sequence). The CDR3 runs to 14 residues. CDR3 sequence (DNA): TGTGCCAGCAGCCCAGGGTTAAGGGAGGGTGGCTACACCTTC. Its protein product is CASSPGLREGGYTF. Supplemented by reference TRBV5-5 and TRBJ1-2, the full variable domain reads DAGVTQSPTHLIKTRGQQVTLRCSPISGHKSVSWYQQVLGQGPQFIFQYYEKEERGRGNFPDRFSARQFPNYSSELNVNALLLGDSALYLCASSPGLREGGYTFGSGTRLTVV.

The chain employs TRBV7-6 and TRBJ2-5; a possible D gene is TRBD1 (6 bases). V lost 1 base and J 5 bases, leaving 14 bases between the germline ends. The CDR3 is 15 residues long. Germline V lookup: CDR1 SGHVS, CDR2 FNYEAQ. As DNA, the CDR3 is TGTGCCAGCAGCTTAGGGACAGCGGTGCGGGAGACCCAGTACTTC. It codes for CASSLGTAVRETQYF. The full variable domain, rest sourced from reference TRBV7-6 and TRBJ2-5, is GAGVSQSPRYKVTKRGQDVALRCDPISGHVSLYWYRQALGQGPEFLTYFNYEAQQDKSGLPNDRFSAERPEGSISTLTIQRTEQRDSAMYRCASSLGTAVRETQYFGPGTRLLVL.

This clone was seen a single time. This chain joins TRBV28 and TRBJ2-6; TRBD1 agrees at 7 bases. CDR1 is MDHEN, CDR2 SYDVKM, per germline. This CDR3 is 18 amino acids long. V lost 4 bases, J lost 3 bases, and 12 bases stayed unmatched. The CDR3 region is CASSSTGQSQGGANVLTF. The CDR3 DNA is TGTGCCAGCAGTTCCACGGGACAGTCCCAGGGTGGGGCCAACGTCCTGACTTTC.

The chain links TRBV2 to TRBJ2-7, with TRBD1 matching 8 bases. This CDR3 comprises 14 residues. CDR1 and CDR2 (germline): SNHLY, FYNNEI. After removal of 7 bases from V and 7 bases from J, the junction contained 12 bases not matched to a gene. The CDR3 loop reads CASTWGTGSGEQYF. DNA for the CDR3: TGTGCCAGCACATGGGGGACAGGTTCGGGTGAGCAGTACTTC.

This clone was observed a few times. V is TRBV24-1 and J is TRBJ1-2, with D possibly matching TRBD1 (5 bases). This CDR3 region has 13 residues. Germline CDR1 and CDR2: KGHDR and SFDVKD. Trimming took 4 bases from V and 4 from J, leaving 9 bases between them. CDR3 residues: CATSERGSYGYTF. CDR3 DNA sequence: TGTGCCACCAGTGAGCGGGGGAGCTATGGCTACACCTTC.

The V and J genes are TRBV9 and TRBJ1-1; the D is unclear. Per germline, CDR1 SGDLS and CDR2 YYNGEE. The germline V and J ends were trimmed by 4 bases and 1 base, with 11 bases remaining between them. The CDR3 is made up of 14 amino acids. CDR3 bases: TGTGCCAGCAGCACCGAAATACAGAACACTGAAGCTTTCTTT. Its translation is CASSTEIQNTEAFF.

CDR3 amino acids: CASTHPGDEANVLTF. The CDR3 nucleotides read TGTGCCAGCACCCATCCGGGTGATGAGGCCAACGTCCTGACTTTC. V gene TRBV28 combines with J gene TRBJ2-6; D gene unclear. This CDR3 has 15 amino acids. Germline V gene lookup returns CDR1 MDHEN and CDR2 SYDVKM. V dropped 7 bases and J dropped 6 bases, with 16 bases sitting between them.

In this sample, this clone turned up once. The same CDR3 arises from other DNA sequences in this sample as well. The genes are TRBV6-5 and TRBJ2-7; 11 bases map to TRBD1. The CDR3 is made up of 15 amino acids. Germline CDR1 MNHEY, CDR2 SVGAGI. V dropped 0 bases and J dropped 4; count of bases not matched to a gene: 2. For the CDR3, the DNA is TGTGCCAGCAGTTACTCGGGACAGGGGGATTACGAGCAGTACTTC. Translated, it gives CASSYSGQGDYEQYF.

V and J are TRBV19 and TRBJ1-2; the match to TRBD1 covers 10 bases. Germline loops: CDR1 LNHDA, CDR2 SQIVND (reference sequence). With V trimmed by 4 bases and J by 7 bases, 6 bases remained unmatched. The CDR3 has 14 residues. CDR3 nucleotide sequence: TGTGCCAGTAGTAGGGACAGGGGTATCGGTGGCTACACCTTC. Translation gives CASSRDRGIGGYTF.

The V call is TRBV19, the J call TRBJ1-1, with 7 nucleotides matching TRBD1. J was trimmed by 6 bases and V by 2 bases; bases with no gene match: 6. The V gene's germline CDR1 is LNHDA and CDR2 SQIVND (reference sequence). This CDR3 has 14 amino acids. The CDR3 loop is CASSIQGGMAEAFF. CDR3 sequence (DNA): TGTGCCAGTAGTATACAAGGGGGCATGGCTGAAGCTTTCTTT. The variable domain in full, with the rest retrieved from reference TRBV19 and TRBJ1-1, is DGGITQSPKYLFRKEGQNVTLSCEQNLNHDAMYWYRQDPGQGLRLIYYSQIVNDFQKGDIAEGYSVSREKKESFPLTVTSAQKNPTAFYLCASSIQGGMAEAFFGQGTRLTVV.

The CDR3 coding sequence is TGTGCCAGCAGCTTATCGCTAGCGGGGCTAACAGATACGCAGTATTTT. It translates to CASSLSLAGLTDTQYF. V and J are TRBV7-9 and TRBJ2-3; 9 positions match TRBD2. CDR3 length: 16 amino acids. The germline V gene encodes CDR1 SEHNR and CDR2 FQNEAQ (reference sequence). V gave up 2 bases and J gave up 3 bases; unmatched junction bases: 6.